This T cell receptor beta chain was captured by sequencing in a study of cytomegalovirus exposure and HLA in healthy donors. Study details: The same platform as the roughly 630 first-cohort repertoires was used for the 120 validation repertoires, a later analysis reported.

The CDR3 has 15 residues. V was cut by 4 bases and J by 1 base, with 11 bases left in between. CDR1 and CDR2 from the germline V gene are SNHLY and FYNNEI. Details on this clone: No antigen is known for it.

Whole-study findings and limits: The study listed approximately 160 cytomegalovirus-associated TCR beta chains.

Measured with immunoSEQ multiplex PCR; TCRdb has only the in-frame clones, and not every one. The data show about 200,000 clones, approximately 80% seen once. The origin of this receptor is a young woman in good health and CMV-seropositive. The V and J genes are TRBV2 and TRBJ1-5; possible D gene TRBD1, 5 bases. The sequencing input was PBMCs. This CDR3 reads CASSVGHPSNQPQHF. The CDR3 DNA follows: TGTGCCAGCAGTGTCGGACACCCGAGCAATCAGCCCCAGCATTTT.